This passage covers 19 T cell receptor beta chains from one sample sequenced in a study of T cell responses to AZD1222 COVID-19 vaccine. Clones were read by immunoSEQ multiplex PCR, and TCRdb kept only the in-frame ones, dropping some. Here the sample spans tens of thousands of clones, approximately 91% being singletons. Material: peripheral blood, obtained on day 0 of AZD1222 vaccination. The receptors stem from an adult in good health.

This sequence joins TRBV14 and TRBJ1-2; D not certain. Trimming took 1 base from V and 0 from J, leaving 12 bases between them. Germline loops: CDR1 SGHDN, CDR2 FVKESK. This CDR3 comprises 16 residues. CDR3 DNA: TGTGCCAGCAGCCAAGGGCCGGCCTTAGCTAACTATGGCTACACCTTC. Its protein is CASSQGPALANYGYTF.

This clone has just a few counts. The rearrangement uses TRBV7-3 and TRBJ2-3, with 10 bases lining up with TRBD2. Germline-derived CDR1 and CDR2 are SGHTA and FQGTGA. The junction had 10 bases not matched to a gene; V was cut back by 1 base and J by 0 bases. The CDR3 covers 19 residues. CDR3 nucleotides: TGTGCCAGCAGCTTAAGTATGGGAGGGACTAGCGTTAGCACAGATACGCAGTATTTT. Its translation: CASSLSMGGTSVSTDTQYF.

This chain uses TRBV13 with TRBJ1-3; 9 bases match TRBD1. The CDR3 spans 16 residues. Germline assignment: CDR1 PRHDT and CDR2 FYEKMQ (reference sequence). Trimming took 0 bases from V and 3 from J; bases not matched to a gene: 3. The CDR3 here is CASSLGTGGFGNTIYF. CDR3 nucleotide sequence: TGTGCCAGCAGCTTAGGCACAGGGGGCTTTGGAAACACCATATATTTT.

V gene TRBV12-3 or TRBV12-4 combines with J gene TRBJ1-2; no clear D. Deletions cut 5 bases from V and 2 bases from J, with 6 bases between. This CDR3 has 12 amino acids. The CDR3 DNA is TGTGCCAGCAGTCTTGGGAACTATGGCTACACCTTC. Its translation is CASSLGNYGYTF.

This chain connects TRBV2 to TRBJ2-2; 10 positions agree with TRBD2. CDR3 length equals 16 residues. Unmatched junction bases numbered 8, after V lost 6 bases and J lost 4 bases. Germline V CDR1 and CDR2: SNHLY, FYNNEI. The CDR3, as DNA: TGTGCCAGCAGGGAGTTCAGCGGGGGGGCCACCGGGGAGCTGTTTTTT. This encodes CASREFSGGATGELFF.

The rearrangement links TRBV20-1 to TRBJ2-7; D is unclear. V was trimmed by 3 bases and J by 5 bases, leaving 8 bases between them. The CDR3 has 11 amino acids. Germline CDR1 is DFQATT and CDR2 is SNEGSKA (reference sequence). The CDR3 protein is CSASHRDEQYF. The CDR3 DNA follows: TGCAGTGCTAGCCATAGGGACGAGCAGTACTTC.

The chain recombines TRBV5-1 with TRBJ2-1; D is unresolved. Germline V gene lookup returns CDR1 SGHRS and CDR2 YFSETQ. V was pared by 0 bases and J by 5 bases, with 15 bases between. This CDR3 comprises 16 residues. As DNA, the CDR3 is TGCGCCAGCAGCTTGGGTCAAAGTCGCGGCCACAATGAGCAGTTCTTC. Translating gives CASSLGQSRGHNEQFF. The whole variable domain, remainder taken from reference TRBV5-1 and TRBJ2-1, is KAGVTQTPRYLIKTRGQQVTLSCSPISGHRSVSWYQQTPGQGLQFLFEYFSETQRNKGNFPGRFSGRQFSNSRSEMNVSTLELGDSALYLCASSLGQSRGHNEQFFGPGTRLTVL.

This clone was counted between two and nine times. The chain links TRBV19 to TRBJ1-1, with a weak D call TRBD1 (6 bases). The germline gives CDR1 LNHDA, CDR2 SQIVND (reference sequence). Between the trimmed V and J ends, which lost 4 bases and 6 bases, there was a span of 15 bases. The CDR3 runs 14 residues. The CDR3 spells CASSNQSRGPEAFF. The CDR3 nucleotides are TGTGCCAGTAGTAATCAAAGCAGGGGTCCTGAAGCTTTCTTT.

V and J are TRBV19 and TRBJ1-4; D unclear. Germline V lookup: CDR1 LNHDA, CDR2 SQIVND (reference sequence). This CDR3 region has 16 residues. V dropped 3 bases and J dropped 0 bases, with 11 bases sitting between them. The CDR3 here is CASSIEAFATNEKLFF. In DNA form, the CDR3 reads TGTGCCAGTAGTATCGAGGCGTTTGCAACTAATGAAAAACTGTTTTTT.

CDR3: CASSLVGEGTETQYF. CDR3 DNA: TGTGCCAGCAGCTTAGTCGGCGAGGGCACAGAGACCCAGTACTTC. The chain employs TRBV7-9 and TRBJ2-5; TRBD2 might be the D (5 bases). Germline V gives CDR1 SEHNR, CDR2 FQNEAQ (reference sequence). CDR3 length: 15 amino acids. Trimming left V 1 base short and J 4 bases short, with 13 bases between.

The chain employs TRBV9 and TRBJ1-5, with TRBD1 as a possible D gene (5 bases). The CDR3 loop spans 15 amino acids. Germline CDR1 reads SGDLS; CDR2 reads YYNGEE. Trimming took off 3 bases at V and 3 bases at J, with 13 bases between the two ends. CDR3 nucleotides: TGTGCCAGCAGCGCCCGGGACGGCCACAATCAGCCCCAGCATTTT. Amino acid sequence: CASSARDGHNQPQHF.

This clone turned up a few times. V is TRBV7-9 and J is TRBJ1-2; D gene ambiguous. Trimming pared 1 base from V and 2 bases from J, leaving 8 bases between. Germline V gene sequence: CDR1 SEHNR, CDR2 FQNEAQ (reference sequence). The CDR3 extends over 14 amino acids. CDR3 coding DNA: TGTGCCAGCAGCTTAGAGGTGGCAAACTATGGCTACACCTTC. It codes for CASSLEVANYGYTF.

The rearrangement uses TRBV9 and TRBJ2-1; TRBD1 matches at 8 bases. Losses at the gene ends were 0 bases for V and 2 bases for J; bases not matched to a gene: 7. This CDR3 is 17 amino acids long. Per the germline V gene, CDR1 is SGDLS and CDR2 is YYNGEE. CDR3 sequence: CASSVAGDRGPYNEQFF. CDR3 bases: TGTGCCAGCAGCGTAGCGGGAGACAGGGGTCCCTACAATGAGCAGTTCTTC.

The chain joins TRBV27 to TRBJ2-7, with 8 bases aligning to TRBD1. The germline V gene encodes CDR1 MNHEY and CDR2 SMNVEV (reference sequence). The J segment lost 1 base and the V segment lost 5 bases, leaving 7 bases of the junction unmatched. This CDR3 comprises 15 residues. For the CDR3, the DNA is TGTGCCAGCAGTCCAGGACAGGGAACATCCTACGAGCAGTACTTC. It codes for CASSPGQGTSYEQYF.

The chain uses TRBV27 and TRBJ2-7; possible D gene TRBD1, 6 bases. CDR1 and CDR2 from the germline V gene are MNHEY and SMNVEV (reference sequence). The CDR3 is made up of 14 amino acids. The V end lost 11 bases, the J end lost 9 bases, and 26 bases lay between the germline ends. This chain's CDR3 is CAVAPQGPYAGQYF. CDR3 sequence (DNA): TGTGCCGTGGCCCCACAGGGTCCCTACGCGGGGCAGTACTTC.

This chain connects TRBV5-1 to TRBJ1-2; D call uncertain. Per the germline V gene, CDR1 is SGHRS and CDR2 is YFSETQ. Trimming left V 1 base short and J 3 bases short, with 16 bases between. The CDR3 contains 16 residues. The CDR3 sequence is CASSLIGSDYDYGYTF. In DNA form, the CDR3 reads TGCGCCAGCAGCTTGATCGGCTCCGATTACGACTATGGCTACACCTTC.

The chain recombines TRBV4-2 with TRBJ1-6, with D tentatively TRBD1 (5 bases). CDR1 LGHNA and CDR2 YNFKEQ come from the germline V gene. This CDR3 contains 16 residues. Trimming took 1 base from V and 7 from J, leaving 14 bases between them. The CDR3 spells CASSQGWGFGNSPLHF. CDR3 in DNA: TGTGCCAGCAGCCAAGGATGGGGGTTCGGCAATTCACCCCTCCACTTT.

The chain employs TRBV6-5 and TRBJ2-3; 9 nucleotides match TRBD2. This CDR3 has 15 amino acids. The junction had 7 bases not matched to a gene; V was cut back by 5 bases and J by 4 bases. CDR1 is MNHEY and CDR2 is SVGAGI in the germline V gene. DNA of the CDR3: TGTGCCAGCAGTCCGACTAGCGGTGGCGCAGATACGCAGTATTTT. Encoded protein: CASSPTSGGADTQYF.

The V call is TRBV27, the J call TRBJ2-3; 11 nucleotides align to TRBD2. Looked up from germline, CDR1 is MNHEY and CDR2 is SMNVEV (reference sequence). Trimming at V came to 6 bases and at J to 5 bases, leaving 10 bases not matched to a gene. CDR3 length: 16 amino acids. CDR3 sequence: CASSRELAGAGDTQYF. The CDR3 DNA is TGTGCCAGCAGCCGCGAACTAGCGGGGGCCGGAGATACGCAGTATTTT.